This TCR beta chain was captured by sequencing in a study of blood T cells in healthy people across ages. The study's findings and limits: Unsorted PBMC material precluded a definitive naive versus antigen-experienced comparison.

On this clonotype itself: Its target is not known.

A J-beta primer mix and a sample-barcoded 5' primer were used in a second PCR of roughly 7 to 12 cycles. One entry per CDR3 protein, called by TCRdb with MiXCR from the 5' RACE reads. This table holds about 800,000 distinct CDR3 sequences, 35% to 60% found once. The germline CDR1 and CDR2 sequences are SQVTM and ANQGSEA. The CDR3 runs 13 residues. The ends lost 4 bases at V and 5 bases at J; junction bases unmatched: 7. The chain employs TRBV29-1 and TRBJ2-7; 8 bases are a match to TRBD2. The sequence derives from an older man in good health. Sequencing input: blood. The CDR3 is CSVGRTSTHEQYF. The CDR3 DNA reads as TGCAGCGTTGGACGGACTAGCACCCACGAGCAGTACTTC.